The 8 T cell receptor beta chains below all came from one sample that was sequenced in a study of cytomegalovirus exposure and HLA in healthy donors. Sequenced by immunoSEQ multiplex PCR; TCRdb stores in-frame clones only, minus some. The sample lists 250,000 to 350,000 clones; just over 85% were seen once. Source material: PBMCs. These receptors all come from a woman younger than 30 in good health and CMV-seronegative.

The chain recombines TRBV18 with TRBJ1-5; 10 nucleotides match TRBD1. The CDR3 contains 15 residues. V gave up 3 bases and J gave up 7 bases; unmatched junction bases: 6. The V gene's germline CDR1 is KGHSH and CDR2 LQKENI. CDR3: CASSPGTGEEQPQHF. The CDR3 nucleotides read TGTGCCAGCTCACCGGGGACAGGGGAAGAGCAGCCCCAGCATTTT.

This clone was seen a single time. This chain connects TRBV29-1 to TRBJ1-5, with TRBD1 identical over 8 bases. Trimming at V came to 4 bases and at J to 3 bases, leaving 5 bases not matched to a gene. The CDR3 extends over 14 amino acids. CDR1 is SQVTM, CDR2 ANQGSEA, per germline. CDR3 residues: CSVGGTGDNQPQHF. The CDR3 DNA reads TGCAGCGTTGGCGGGACAGGAGACAATCAGCCCCAGCATTTT.

The table lists this clone with a count of one. The chain links TRBV5-6 to TRBJ2-4; D gene unclear. This CDR3 spans 14 amino acids. CDR1 SGHDT and CDR2 YYEEEE come from the germline V gene. The V end was cut by 0 bases, the J end by 4 bases, with 8 bases between. The CDR3 DNA is TGTGCCAGCAGCTTGGGGCAGATAAAAAACATTCAGTACTTC. It encodes CASSLGQIKNIQYF.

V is TRBV15 and J is TRBJ1-1; D possibly corresponds to TRBD1 (5 bases). This CDR3 spans 15 amino acids. Trimming shortened V by 1 base and J by 0 bases, and 9 bases separated the two germline ends. Germline V gene data show CDR1 as LNHNV and CDR2 as YYDKDF (reference sequence). The DNA for the CDR3 is TGTGCCACCAGCAGAGTGGGGGGAATGAACACTGAAGCTTTCTTT. It specifies CATSRVGGMNTEAFF.

This chain links TRBV2 with TRBJ2-7; the D gene is possibly TRBD1 (5 bases). From germline, CDR1 is SNHLY and CDR2 FYNNEI. There are 11 residues in the CDR3. Trimming removed 7 bases from V and 6 bases from J, with 10 bases in between. Here the CDR3 DNA reads TGTGCCAGCAAAGGGGCCCCCGAGCAGTACTTC. Protein: CASKGAPEQYF. Full variable domain (rest looked up from reference TRBV2 and TRBJ2-7): EPEVTQTPSHQVTQMGQEVILRCVPISNHLYFYWYRQILGQKVEFLVSFYNNEISEKSEIFDDQFSVERPDGSNFTLKIRSTKLEDSAMYFCASKGAPEQYFGPGTRLTVT.

The chain has TRBV7-8 and TRBJ1-2; maybe TRBD1 (6 bases). Trimming shortened V by 5 bases and J by 5 bases, and 9 bases separated the two germline ends. The CDR3 runs to 12 residues. Germline CDR1 reads SGHVS; CDR2 reads FQNEAQ. CDR3 sequence: CASSERGYGYTF. The DNA for the CDR3 is TGTGCCAGCAGCGAAAGGGGGTATGGCTACACCTTC. The complete variable domain, with remaining parts taken from reference TRBV7-8 and TRBJ1-2, reads GAGVSQSPRYKVAKRGQDVALRCDPISGHVSLFWYQQALGQGPEFLTYFQNEAQLDKSGLPSDRFFAERPEGSVSTLKIQRTQQEDSAVYLCASSERGYGYTFGSGTRLTVV.

The rearrangement uses TRBV4-3 and TRBJ1-4, with D unresolved. The V end was cut by 0 bases, the J end by 14 bases, with 22 bases between. The CDR3 runs to 16 residues. Per the germline V gene, CDR1 is LGHNA and CDR2 is YSLEER. CDR3 coding DNA: TGCGCCAGCAGCCAAGAAGTTGGCCGGCCCTCGGGTAGGCTGTTTTTT. Its translation: CASSQEVGRPSGRLFF.

The chain is built from TRBV5-1 and TRBJ1-2, with unresolved D. Per germline, CDR1 SGHRS and CDR2 YFSETQ. The CDR3 is made up of 13 amino acids. The V end lost 0 bases, the J end lost 4 bases, and 7 bases lay between the germline ends. CDR3 sequence (DNA): TGCGCCAGCAGCTTGGGCGGTCCCTATGGCTACACCTTC. The encoded protein is CASSLGGPYGYTF.